A single sample gave rise to the 25 T cell receptor beta chains below, sequenced in a study of T cells in Graves' hyperthyroidism and ophthalmopathy. From RNA transcripts, TCR beta CDR3 regions were amplified. HTBI primers were used for first-round RT-PCR of the TCR CDR3. TCRdb processed the multiplex PCR reads anew with MiXCR; each CDR3 protein has one entry. The sample lists about 710,000 distinct CDR3 sequences; around 17% were seen once. Sequencing was done on a sample of blood. The receptors here all came from a man between 18 and 35 years old with Graves' hyperthyroidism.

This clonotype occurred many times. The chain carries TRBV12-3 or TRBV12-4 and TRBJ1-2, with 9 bases fitting TRBD1. The CDR3 length is 14 residues. Trimming took 6 bases from V and 7 from J; bases not matched to a gene: 9. The CDR3 sequence is CASSRTGGAGGYTF. The DNA of the CDR3 is TGTGCCAGCAGCCGAACAGGGGGCGCGGGTGGCTACACCTTC.

This clonotype was recorded a few times. The chain uses TRBV14 and TRBJ2-7; D may correspond to TRBD1 or TRBD2 (6 bases each). V shed 1 base and J shed 2 bases, with 21 bases lying between them. This CDR3 has 18 residues. Germline CDR1 is SGHDN and CDR2 is FVKESK. CDR3 sequence reads: CASSQGSPTGAKPYEQYF. DNA of the CDR3: TGTGCCAGCAGCCAAGGGTCTCCCACGGGGGCAAAACCCTACGAGCAGTACTTC.

The chain links TRBV7-9 to TRBJ1-3; maybe TRBD1 (5 bases). Trimming removed 4 bases at V and 4 bases at J, with 14 bases between. From germline, CDR1 is SEHNR and CDR2 FQNEAQ (reference sequence). The CDR3 runs to 15 residues. As DNA, the CDR3 is TGTGCCAGCAGCTCAGGGCAGGCCAGGGGAAACACCATATATTTT. This translates into CASSSGQARGNTIYF. Using reference TRBV7-9 and TRBJ1-3 for the parts outside the CDR3, the full variable domain is DTGVSQNPRHKITKRGQNVTFRCDPISEHNRLYWYRQTLGQGPEFLTYFQNEAQLEKSRLLSDRFSAERPKGSFSTLEIQRTEQGDSAMYLCASSSGQARGNTIYFGEGSWLTVV.

Note on this clonotype: The conserved phenylalanine or tryptophan is not found at the CDR3 terminus, so this likely reflects a read error. The chain carries TRBV7-2 and TRBJ2-7; D may be TRBD2 (6 bases). Germline-derived CDR1 and CDR2 are SGHTA and FQGNSA. CDR3 length: 14 amino acids. Between the trimmed V and J ends, which lost 4 bases and 6 bases, there was a span of 16 bases. The CDR3, as DNA: TGTGCCAGCAGCTGGGGTCGGGAGCGCGGCGAGCAGTACCTC. Amino acid sequence: CASSWGRERGEQYL.

Many counts were recorded for this clonotype. The V call is TRBV7-9, the J call TRBJ1-1; unclear D gene. The CDR3 is 15 residues long. V was shortened by 6 bases and J by 2 bases, with 16 bases between the two germline ends. Per the germline V gene, CDR1 is SEHNR and CDR2 is FQNEAQ (reference sequence). The CDR3 reads CASSPGSGRNTEAFF. The CDR3 DNA reads TGTGCCAGCAGTCCGGGGTCGGGCAGAAACACTGAAGCTTTCTTT.

This clonotype was seen ten or more times. The rearrangement joins TRBV18 to TRBJ2-5; no firm D call. Germline V gene sequence: CDR1 KGHSH, CDR2 LQKENI. The V end was cut by 1 base, the J end by 1 base, with 16 bases between. This CDR3 is 17 amino acids long. CDR3 nucleotides: TGTGCCAGCTCACCACTCCCCAGCAGCCGAACCCAAGAGACCCAGTACTTC. Translated: CASSPLPSSRTQETQYF.

This clonotype was recorded at least ten times. This chain connects TRBV6-1 to TRBJ1-5; D is uncertain. The V end lost 6 bases, the J end lost 1 base, and 7 bases lay between the germline ends. The CDR3 loop spans 13 amino acids. CDR1 is MNHNS and CDR2 is SASEGT in the germline V gene. The CDR3 nucleotides read TGTGCCAGCAGCGTGGTAAGCAATCAGCCCCAGCATTTT. Protein: CASSVVSNQPQHF.

The sample holds a few counts of this clonotype. This chain joins TRBV6-1 and TRBJ2-7; 9 bases align to TRBD2. Germline-derived CDR1 and CDR2 are MNHNS and SASEGT. Losses at the gene ends were 4 bases for V and 5 bases for J; bases not matched to a gene: 9. The CDR3 has 15 residues. The CDR3 here is CASSGGLAGTDEQYF. The CDR3 DNA follows: TGTGCCAGCAGTGGGGGTCTAGCGGGAACCGACGAGCAGTACTTC.

This clonotype was detected only a few times. The rearrangement uses TRBV4-1 and TRBJ2-1; TRBD2 matches at 12 bases. The V and J ends lost 1 base and 3 bases, in that order; junction bases with no gene match: 13. Germline loops: CDR1 MGHRA, CDR2 YSYEKL. The CDR3 extends over 20 amino acids. CDR3 DNA sequence: TGCGCCAGCAGCCAAGTTAGGGCGACTAGCGGGAGAATGGTCTACAATGAGCAGTTCTTC. Translation: CASSQVRATSGRMVYNEQFF.

V and J are TRBV6-1 and TRBJ2-7; 13 bases are a match to TRBD2. Germline V gives CDR1 MNHNS, CDR2 SASEGT. This CDR3 region has 19 residues. The V segment lost 5 bases and the J segment 3 bases; nucleotides outside the gene matches: 16. The CDR3 sequence: CASSPPRTSGRSRSYEQYF. Here the CDR3 DNA reads TGTGCCAGCAGTCCTCCTCGGACTAGCGGGAGAAGTAGAAGCTACGAGCAGTACTTC.

In its sample, this clonotype was seen many times. The chain combines TRBV3-1 with TRBJ2-1; 9 nucleotides align to TRBD2. The CDR3 sequence is 16 residues long. The germline V gene has CDR1 LGHDT and CDR2 YNNKEL (reference sequence). J lost 12 bases, V lost 0 bases, and 12 bases had no gene match. This CDR3 is CASSQDSLAGKFGQFF. The CDR3 DNA reads as TGTGCCAGCAGCCAAGATAGCCTAGCGGGAAAGTTCGGGCAGTTCTTC.

This clonotype has just a few counts. The chain uses TRBV20-1 and TRBJ1-2; D may be TRBD1 (6 bases). Germline V gene lookup returns CDR1 DFQATT and CDR2 SNEGSKA (reference sequence). Trimming shortened V by 2 bases and J by 6 bases, and 10 bases separated the two germline ends. This CDR3 spans 12 amino acids. The CDR3 is CSARSRGDGYTF. CDR3 bases: TGCAGTGCTAGAAGCAGGGGAGATGGCTACACCTTC.

This clonotype showed up just a few times. The gene calls are TRBV28 and TRBJ1-3; D gene uncertain. The CDR3 runs 13 residues. CDR1 and CDR2 from the germline V gene are MDHEN and SYDVKM. Trimming removed 6 bases at V and 2 bases at J, with 8 bases between. Here the CDR3 reads CASSPPTGNTIYF. CDR3 nucleotides: TGTGCCAGCAGCCCGCCCACTGGAAACACCATATATTTT.

The V call is TRBV10-3, the J call TRBJ2-5; unclear D gene. The CDR3 spans 19 residues. V was pared by 0 bases and J by 2 bases, with 22 bases between. Germline assignment: CDR1 ENHRY and CDR2 SYGVKD. The CDR3 spells CAISESGPELGRLQETQYF. The CDR3 nucleotides read TGTGCCATCAGTGAGTCGGGTCCCGAACTCGGGCGGCTTCAAGAGACCCAGTACTTC.

Here the CDR3 DNA reads TGTGCCAGCAGTCGGATCCCCAATTCACCCCTCCACTTT. Translating it yields CASSRIPNSPLHF. V and J are TRBV27 and TRBJ1-6; D not resolved. CDR3 length: 13 amino acids. Germline CDR1 and CDR2: MNHEY and SMNVEV (reference sequence). V dropped 5 bases and J dropped 7 bases, with 9 bases sitting between them.

This clonotype was found a few times. The chain's CDR3 is CASRGGGSGSTDTQYF. As DNA, the CDR3 is TGTGCCAGCAGGGGGGGGGGGAGCGGGAGCACAGATACGCAGTATTTT. This chain links TRBV28 with TRBJ2-3; 7 bases agree with TRBD2. V lost 6 bases to trimming and J lost 0 bases; unmatched junction nucleotides: 9. The CDR3 totals 16 residues. Germline CDR1 and CDR2: MDHEN and SYDVKM.

This chain links TRBV19 with TRBJ2-7; the match to TRBD2 covers 7 bases. The CDR3 is 14 residues long. The V segment lost 5 bases and the J segment 2 bases; nucleotides outside the gene matches: 6. CDR1 and CDR2 from the germline V gene are LNHDA and SQIVND (reference sequence). The CDR3 loop is CASSSREAPYEQYF. The DNA for the CDR3 is TGTGCCAGTAGTTCCCGGGAGGCTCCCTACGAGCAGTACTTC.

This clonotype was detected a few times. This chain's CDR3 is CASSPGRQNEKLFF. Written as DNA, the CDR3 is TGTGCCAGCAGTCCGGGACGGCAGAATGAAAAACTGTTTTTT. The V call is TRBV2, the J call TRBJ1-4, with a tentative D call TRBD1 (5 bases). The CDR3 consists of 14 residues. Trimming shortened V by 5 bases and J by 5 bases, and 12 bases separated the two germline ends. Per the germline V gene, CDR1 is SNHLY and CDR2 is FYNNEI.

This clonotype was observed at least ten times. The chain uses TRBV28 and TRBJ1-2; D unclear. Between the trimmed V and J ends, which lost 6 bases and 2 bases, there was a span of 13 bases. This CDR3 has 14 residues. Per the germline V gene, CDR1 is MDHEN and CDR2 is SYDVKM. CDR3 region: CASSSSEGNYGYTF. In DNA form, the CDR3 reads TGTGCCAGCAGCTCCTCGGAGGGCAACTATGGCTACACCTTC.

The rearrangement uses TRBV28 and TRBJ1-4; tentative D call: TRBD1 (5 bases). This CDR3 comprises 16 residues. Germline CDR1 and CDR2: MDHEN and SYDVKM. Trimming shortened V by 5 bases and J by 2 bases, and 15 bases separated the two germline ends. CDR3 loop: CASSRPEGSTNEKLFF. The DNA of the CDR3 is TGTGCCAGCAGTCGCCCCGAGGGGAGCACTAATGAAAAACTGTTTTTT. Using reference TRBV28 and TRBJ1-4 for the parts outside the CDR3, the full variable domain is DVKVTQSSRYLVKRTGEKVFLECVQDMDHENMFWYRQDPGLGLRLIYFSYDVKMKEKGDIPEGYSVSREKKERFSLILESASTNQTSMYLCASSRPEGSTNEKLFFGSGTQLSVL.

This clonotype was detected ten times or more. This chain joins TRBV20-1 and TRBJ2-3; 9 positions agree with TRBD2. Germline V CDR1 and CDR2: DFQATT, SNEGSKA (reference sequence). The CDR3 consists of 14 residues. The J segment lost 4 bases and the V segment lost 6 bases, leaving 8 bases of the junction unmatched. CDR3 protein: CSAISGSGADTQYF. The CDR3 nucleotides read TGCAGTGCCATTAGCGGGAGTGGAGCAGATACGCAGTATTTT.

The chain employs TRBV5-1 and TRBJ2-3; possible D gene TRBD2, 6 bases. With 2 bases removed from V and 3 bases from J, the gap between germline ends came to 13 bases. Germline lookup yields CDR1 SGHRS and CDR2 YFSETQ. The CDR3 covers 15 residues. The DNA for the CDR3 is TGCGCCAGCAGCTTTGACGGGAGAGGTACAGATACGCAGTATTTT. It specifies CASSFDGRGTDTQYF.

This clonotype appeared a few times. The chain links TRBV5-6 to TRBJ1-4; tentative D call: TRBD1 (6 bases). Germline V gene data show CDR1 as SGHDT and CDR2 as YYEEEE. The CDR3 is 16 residues long. V shed 6 bases and J shed 2 bases, with 17 bases lying between them. The CDR3 region is CASTLRGARTNEKLFF. DNA for the CDR3: TGTGCCAGCACACTTCGGGGGGCGAGGACTAATGAAAAACTGTTTTTT.

The chain joins TRBV19 to TRBJ2-7; D is uncertain. Germline V gene sequence: CDR1 LNHDA, CDR2 SQIVND (reference sequence). The CDR3 spans 13 residues. The germline V and J ends were trimmed by 4 bases and 0 bases, with 7 bases remaining between them. The chain's CDR3 is CASSNGYSYEQYF. CDR3 nucleotide sequence: TGTGCCAGTAGTAATGGTTACTCCTACGAGCAGTACTTC.

This clonotype has at least ten counts. The chain combines TRBV12-3 or TRBV12-4 with TRBJ2-3; D might be TRBD1 or TRBD2, each matching 5 bases. V lost 4 bases, J lost 2 bases, and 10 bases lay in between. There are 14 residues in the CDR3. The CDR3 sequence is CASSWGPVTDTQYF. The CDR3 DNA reads as TGTGCCAGCAGTTGGGGACCAGTCACAGATACGCAGTATTTT.